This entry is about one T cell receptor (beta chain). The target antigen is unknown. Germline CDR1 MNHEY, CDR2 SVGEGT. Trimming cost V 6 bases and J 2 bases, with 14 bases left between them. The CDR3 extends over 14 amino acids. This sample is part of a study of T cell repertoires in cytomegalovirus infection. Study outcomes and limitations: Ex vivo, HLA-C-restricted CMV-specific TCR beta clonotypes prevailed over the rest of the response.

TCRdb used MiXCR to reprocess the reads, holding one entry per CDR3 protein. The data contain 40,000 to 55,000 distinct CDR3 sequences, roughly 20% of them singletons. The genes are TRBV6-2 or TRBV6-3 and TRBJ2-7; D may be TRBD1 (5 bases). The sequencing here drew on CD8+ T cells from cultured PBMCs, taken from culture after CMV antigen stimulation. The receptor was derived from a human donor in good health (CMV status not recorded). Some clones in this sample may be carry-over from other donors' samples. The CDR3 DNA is TGTGCCAGCAGCCCGACAGAGGTAACCTACGAGCAGTACTTC. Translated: CASSPTEVTYEQYF.